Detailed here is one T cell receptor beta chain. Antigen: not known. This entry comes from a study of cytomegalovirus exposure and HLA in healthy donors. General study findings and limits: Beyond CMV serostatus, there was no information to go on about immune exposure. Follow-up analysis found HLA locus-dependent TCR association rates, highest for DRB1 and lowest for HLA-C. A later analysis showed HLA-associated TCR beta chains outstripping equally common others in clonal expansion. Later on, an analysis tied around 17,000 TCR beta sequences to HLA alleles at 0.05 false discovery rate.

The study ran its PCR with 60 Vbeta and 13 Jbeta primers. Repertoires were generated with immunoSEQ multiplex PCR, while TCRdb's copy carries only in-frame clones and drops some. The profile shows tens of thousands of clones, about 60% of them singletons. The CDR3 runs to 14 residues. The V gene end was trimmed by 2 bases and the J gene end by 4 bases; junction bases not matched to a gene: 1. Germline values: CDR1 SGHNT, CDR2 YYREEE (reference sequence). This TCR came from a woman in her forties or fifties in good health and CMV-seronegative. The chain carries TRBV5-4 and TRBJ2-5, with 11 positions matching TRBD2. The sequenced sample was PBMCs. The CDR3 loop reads CASSLLAGAETQYF. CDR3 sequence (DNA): TGTGCCAGCAGCTTACTAGCGGGAGCAGAGACCCAGTACTTC. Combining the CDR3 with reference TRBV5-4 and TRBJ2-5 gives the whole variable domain ETGVTQSPTHLIKTRGQQVTLRCSSQSGHNTVSWYQQALGQGPQFIFQYYREEENGRGNFPPRFSGLQFPNYSSELNVNALELDDSALYLCASSLLAGAETQYFGPGTRLLVL.